This T cell receptor (beta chain) came from a study of CD8+CD57+ T cells in acquired aplastic anemia. Study as a whole: Isolated CD4+ and CD8+ cells, once sorted, yielded DNA averaging roughly 3.2 ug.

Genomic DNA was employed as the template in profiling TCR beta VDJ and CDR3. TCRdb fed the reads into MiXCR, producing one record per CDR3 protein. The table shows 180,000 or so distinct CDR3 sequences, with over 40% occurring only once. The V end was cut by 5 bases, the J end by 10 bases, with 18 bases between. Germline values: CDR1 ENHRY, CDR2 SYGVKD. This CDR3 comprises 15 residues. This clonotype was seen more than once but under ten times. A much bigger clone sits one base away, suggesting this may be a read error. Sequencing was done on patients that had shown CD8+CD57+ cell expansion by flow cytometry.

This sequence originates from a human donor with aplastic anemia. The V call is TRBV10-3, the J call TRBJ1-6; D may be TRBD1 (6 bases). The specimen sequenced was sorted CD4+, CD8+, or CD8+CD57+ T cells (not recorded which) from PBMCs. The CDR3 loop reads CAISYATGRLSPLHF. The CDR3 coding sequence is TGTGCCATCAGTTACGCGACAGGTCGGCTCTCACCCCTCCACTTT.